The clone carrying this TCR beta chain showed up many times. Its antigen is undetermined. The CDR3 has 12 residues. Trimming took 9 bases from V and 3 from J, leaving 12 bases between them. The germline V gene encodes CDR1 LGHDT and CDR2 YNNKEL (reference sequence). The data derive from a study of T cells after yellow fever vaccination. Broader study findings: Though weaker, the secondary response peaked faster, on day 5 versus 15.

Each CDR3 protein is one row after TCRdb ran MiXCR on the 5' RACE reads. The repertoire holds 140,000 to 150,000 distinct CDR3 sequences, approximately 6.6% seen once, with about 0.61% in the top ten. This sequence originates from a man younger than 40 who received the YFV17D yellow fever vaccine. The chain links TRBV3-1 to TRBJ2-7; no firm D call. The material sequenced was CD4+ T cells sorted from PBMCs, taken 10 days after the yellow fever booster vaccination. The CDR3 protein is CASGLRGYEQYF. The CDR3 DNA is TGTGCCAGTGGGCTCCGCGGCTACGAGCAGTACTTC.